The sequence of this T cell receptor beta chain was determined in a study of blood T cell repertoires in COVID-19. Looking at the study overall: Acute-phase and convalescent COVID-19 samples originated in the United States, Italy and Spain.

In the authors' workflow: Reference gene primer amplification gave nucleated cell count estimates. Measured with immunoSEQ multiplex PCR; TCRdb has only the in-frame clones, and not every one. From that table come the V and J calls and clone size; the DNA was used to work out D and trimming. Found here are more than 150,000 clones, over 70% of them singletons; the top ten hold 14%. Germline-derived CDR1 and CDR2 are MNHEY and SMNVEV (reference sequence). The germline V and J ends were trimmed by 6 bases and 5 bases, with 13 bases remaining between them. The CDR3 covers 13 residues. The gene calls are TRBV27 and TRBJ2-5, with TRBD1 as a possible D gene (6 bases). The sequenced material came from PBMCs or T cells enriched from blood (not recorded which). This sequence was found in a man between 60 and 75 years old who had been exposed to COVID-19. The CDR3 region is CASRLTGGETQYF. As DNA, the CDR3 is TGTGCCAGCAGACTGACAGGCGGGGAGACCCAGTACTTC.